This record covers a single TCR beta chain. Its antigen target is currently unknown. Per-nucleotide qualities are absent, and no much larger clonotype sits a single base away. Libraries were prepared through the immunoSEQ multiplex PCR assay. This immuneACCESS table, as held by TCRdb, lists in-frame sequences with V and J called but not all clones. Of the missing ones, under half trace to an unresolved V gene in checked studies; the others have no known cause. For this sample the table gives under 95,000 clones, of which about 93% were detected only once. The top ten clones comprise approximately 0.25% of the sample. The sample comes from a study of technical replicates of blood from several donors (dated by TCRdb to about 2017). From a lookup of the germline V gene, CDR1 and CDR2 are MNHEY and SVGAGI. Inclusive of the bounding cysteine and phenylalanine, the CDR3 is 14 residues long. The retained sequence is limited to the CDR3, 42 bases, with the frame set at the first base. Trimming takes 8 bases from V and 0 bases from J, and the germline ends sit 14 bases apart.

What was sequenced was T cells isolated from PBMCs. The V and J segments used are TRBV6-5 and TRBJ2-7; no D segment can be confidently identified. The sequence was collected from a human donor in good health. The sequence in DNA is TGTGCCAGCCAGTCGGGTGCCTACTCCTACGAGCAGTACTTC. This is translated as CASQSGAYSYEQYF.